This note documents a single T cell receptor (beta chain) sequence. Its target is not known. These data originate in a study of Ad26.COV2.S vaccination and SARS-CoV-2 variants. TCRdb keeps only in-frame clones here, not all; method: immunoSEQ multiplex PCR. The sample records roughly 300,000 clones, about 88% being singletons. The V and J ends lost 4 bases and 1 base, in that order; junction bases with no gene match: 4. Germline assignment: CDR1 MDHEN and CDR2 SYDVKM. This CDR3 spans 16 amino acids. General study results and limits: The study found higher spike-specific TCR breadth in vaccine than placebo recipients. Placebo and vaccine recipients had non-spike TCR breadth that was similar.

Described treatment: 15 to 20 received Ad26.COV2.S at low or high dose, single or two shots; about 5 received placebo; per-sample allocation not given. All samples were drawn on day 63, counting from the first vaccine or placebo injection. The specimen was peripheral blood, collected in a trial of Ad26.COV2.S vaccine versus placebo. The source is a person between 18 and 59 years old who received the Ad26.COV2.S COVID-19 vaccine or a placebo. V usage is TRBV28 and J usage is TRBJ1-1; 12 bases fit TRBD1. CDR3 coding DNA: TGTGCCAGCAGTTGGGGACAGGGGGCGACGAACACTGAAGCTTTCTTT. It specifies CASSWGQGATNTEAFF.